This T cell receptor beta chain emerged from a study of T cells in pancreatic ductal adenocarcinoma. Study-level results: Blood had more productive templates and about 7.9-fold more unique clonotypes than tumor. Comparisons of tumor and blood clonality may show falsely lower tumor diversity.

Surgery without prior neoadjuvant therapy was the treatment of the selected pancreatic ductal adenocarcinoma patients. Points on this clone: Its antigen is undetermined.

The germline V gene has CDR1 SEHNR and CDR2 FQNEAQ (reference sequence). This CDR3 has 13 amino acids. With 5 bases removed from V and 0 bases from J, the gap between germline ends came to 7 bases. Data came from immunoSEQ multiplex PCR; TCRdb stores just in-frame clones and leaves some out. The sample contains about 97,000 clones, more than 90% of which appear only once. This chain joins TRBV7-9 and TRBJ1-1; D is unresolved. Sequenced input: PBMCs. The origin of this receptor is a human donor with pancreatic ductal adenocarcinoma. The CDR3 loop reads CASSRGLNTEAFF. CDR3 nucleotides: TGTGCCAGCAGCCGAGGGTTGAACACTGAAGCTTTCTTT.